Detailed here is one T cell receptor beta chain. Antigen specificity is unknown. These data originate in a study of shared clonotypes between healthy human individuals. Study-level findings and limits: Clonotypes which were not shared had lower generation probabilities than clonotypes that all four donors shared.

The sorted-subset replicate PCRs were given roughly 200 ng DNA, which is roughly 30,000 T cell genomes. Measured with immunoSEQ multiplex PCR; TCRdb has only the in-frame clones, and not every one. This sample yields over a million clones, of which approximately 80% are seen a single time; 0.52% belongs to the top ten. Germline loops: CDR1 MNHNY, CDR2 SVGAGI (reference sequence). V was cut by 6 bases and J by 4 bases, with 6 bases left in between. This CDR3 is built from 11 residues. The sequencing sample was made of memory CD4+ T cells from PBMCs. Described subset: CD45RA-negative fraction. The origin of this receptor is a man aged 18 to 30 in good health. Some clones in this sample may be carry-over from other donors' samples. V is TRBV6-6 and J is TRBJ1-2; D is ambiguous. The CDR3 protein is CASSPSYGYTF. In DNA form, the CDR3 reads TGTGCCAGCAGCCCCTCCTATGGCTACACCTTC.